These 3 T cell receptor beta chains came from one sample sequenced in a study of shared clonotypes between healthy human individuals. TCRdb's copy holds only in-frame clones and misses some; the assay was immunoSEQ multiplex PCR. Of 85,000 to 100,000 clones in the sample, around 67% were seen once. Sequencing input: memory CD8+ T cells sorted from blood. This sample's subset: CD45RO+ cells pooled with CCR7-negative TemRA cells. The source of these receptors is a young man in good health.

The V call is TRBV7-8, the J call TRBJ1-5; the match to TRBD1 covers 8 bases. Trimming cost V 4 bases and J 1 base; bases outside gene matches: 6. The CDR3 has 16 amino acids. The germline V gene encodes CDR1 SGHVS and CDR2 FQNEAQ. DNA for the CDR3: TGTGCCAGCAGCTCCCGACGGACAGGGAGCAATCAGCCCCAGCATTTT. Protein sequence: CASSSRRTGSNQPQHF.

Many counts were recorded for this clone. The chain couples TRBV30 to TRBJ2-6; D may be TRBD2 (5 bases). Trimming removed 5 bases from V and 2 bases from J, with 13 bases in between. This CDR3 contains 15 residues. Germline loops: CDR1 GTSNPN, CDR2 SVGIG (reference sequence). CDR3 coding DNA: TGTGCCTGGGGACTCCTAGGAGCTGGGGCCAACGTCCTGACTTTC. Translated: CAWGLLGAGANVLTF.

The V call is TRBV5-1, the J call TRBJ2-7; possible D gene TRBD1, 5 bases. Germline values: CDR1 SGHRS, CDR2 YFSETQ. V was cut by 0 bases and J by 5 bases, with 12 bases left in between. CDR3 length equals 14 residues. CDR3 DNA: TGCGCCAGCAGCTTGGGCAGGCCCAGGGACGAGCAGTACTTC. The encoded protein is CASSLGRPRDEQYF. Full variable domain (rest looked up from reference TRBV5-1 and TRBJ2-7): KAGVTQTPRYLIKTRGQQVTLSCSPISGHRSVSWYQQTPGQGLQFLFEYFSETQRNKGNFPGRFSGRQFSNSRSEMNVSTLELGDSALYLCASSLGRPRDEQYFGPGTRLTVT.